These 25 T cell receptor beta chains were sequenced from one sample in a study of blood T cell repertoires in COVID-19. Data came from immunoSEQ multiplex PCR; TCRdb stores just in-frame clones and leaves some out. The sample lists roughly 54,000 clones, 90% to 95% occurring once. Sample: peripheral blood. These receptors were collected from a man aged 50-60 years with acute or convalescent COVID-19.

The genes are TRBV18 and TRBJ2-1; D perhaps matches TRBD2 (6 bases). V lost 1 base and J lost 8, with 12 bases in between. The germline CDR1 and CDR2 sequences are KGHSH and LQKENI. The CDR3 has 14 residues. The CDR3 reads CASSPQTSMDEQFF. CDR3 sequence (DNA): TGTGCCAGCTCACCACAGACTAGTATGGATGAGCAGTTCTTC.

CDR3 in amino acids: CASGVSADTQYF. CDR3 DNA sequence: TGTGCTAGTGGTGTAAGCGCAGATACGCAGTATTTT. The chain combines TRBV12-5 with TRBJ2-3; D ambiguous. Per the germline V gene, CDR1 is LGHNT and CDR2 is FRNRAP. V was trimmed by 5 bases and J by 4 bases, leaving 7 bases between them. This CDR3 is 12 amino acids long. The entire variable domain, with the rest obtained from reference TRBV12-5 and TRBJ2-3, is as follows: DARVTQTPRHKVTEMGQEVTMRCQPILGHNTVFWYRQTMMQGLELLAYFRNRAPLDDSGMPKDRFSAEMPDATLATLKIQPSEPRDSAVYFCASGVSADTQYFGPGTRLTVL.

The chain is built from TRBV27 and TRBJ1-6; 10 bases line up with TRBD1. This CDR3 spans 17 amino acids. The ends lost 2 bases at V and 7 bases at J; junction bases unmatched: 8. Germline CDR1 is MNHEY and CDR2 is SMNVEV (reference sequence). The DNA of the CDR3 is TGTGCCAGCAGTTTACCCACCGGGACAGGGGTCAATTCACCCCTCCACTTT. The encoded protein is CASSLPTGTGVNSPLHF.

The chain links TRBV29-1 to TRBJ2-5; TRBD1 matches at 8 bases. V was clipped by 3 bases and J by 5 bases; unmatched bases: 14. Germline V lookup: CDR1 SQVTM, CDR2 ANQGSEA. This CDR3 contains 16 residues. CDR3 DNA: TGCAGCGTTGATAGGCAGGGGGCGATTCGGTCGGAGACCCAGTACTTC. It is translated as CSVDRQGAIRSETQYF.

The chain carries TRBV7-6 and TRBJ2-1, with a tentative D call TRBD1 (5 bases). Deletions cut 2 bases from V and 0 bases from J, with 8 bases between. Germline V CDR1 and CDR2: SGHVS, FNYEAQ. This CDR3 is built from 15 residues. Written as DNA, the CDR3 is TGTGCCAGCAGCTTATTAGGGGACTCCTACAATGAGCAGTTCTTC. It encodes CASSLLGDSYNEQFF.

V and J are TRBV7-2 and TRBJ2-5, with D hard to call. Germline values: CDR1 SGHTA, CDR2 FQGNSA. Between the trimmed V and J ends, which lost 5 bases and 4 bases, there was a span of 11 bases. There are 13 residues in the CDR3. CDR3: CASSQSWAETQYF. CDR3 in DNA: TGTGCCAGCAGCCAAAGTTGGGCAGAGACCCAGTACTTC.

This chain links TRBV5-1 with TRBJ1-2, with TRBD1 matching over 8 bases. Germline V gene lookup returns CDR1 SGHRS and CDR2 YFSETQ. Trimming took 6 bases from V and 5 from J; bases not matched to a gene: 9. The CDR3 sequence is 14 residues long. CDR3 sequence (DNA): TGCGCCAGCAACGACAGGGGAGGAGGTTATGGCTACACCTTC. Protein product: CASNDRGGGYGYTF.

This chain joins TRBV6-5 and TRBJ1-1; possibly TRBD1 for D (5 bases). Germline V gene sequence: CDR1 MNHEY, CDR2 SVGAGI. Trimming cost V 7 bases and J 8 bases, with 23 bases left between them. The CDR3 is 15 residues long. The CDR3: CASIPTDVAGQEAFF. In nucleotides, the CDR3 is TGTGCCAGCATCCCTACCGACGTGGCAGGGCAAGAAGCTTTCTTT.

The chain has TRBV11-2 and TRBJ1-4; 12 nucleotides agree with TRBD1. Germline values: CDR1 SGHAT, CDR2 FQNNGV. The CDR3 totals 17 residues. Unmatched junction bases numbered 6, after V lost 3 bases and J lost 4 bases. The chain's CDR3 is CASSFGTGGSGNEKLFF. The CDR3, as DNA: TGTGCCAGCAGCTTCGGGACAGGGGGCTCCGGTAATGAAAAACTGTTTTTT.

The chain links TRBV6-6 to TRBJ1-2; D uncertain. Germline CDR1 is MNHNY and CDR2 is SVGAGI (reference sequence). Trimming stripped 0 bases from V and 8 bases from J, with 16 bases between. The CDR3 loop spans 15 amino acids. The CDR3 protein is CASSYSYTRYGGYTF. The CDR3 bases are TGTGCCAGCAGTTACTCATACACCCGGTACGGGGGCTACACCTTC.

Only a few counts were recorded for this clone. The chain employs TRBV19 and TRBJ2-7; weak D call: TRBD2 (5 bases). Trimming shortened V by 5 bases and J by 1 base, and 15 bases separated the two germline ends. The V gene's germline CDR1 is LNHDA and CDR2 SQIVND (reference sequence). This CDR3 has 15 amino acids. The CDR3 nucleotides read TGTGCCAGTAGTCGGACTTGGGAAGTATCCTACGAGCAGTACTTC. It is translated as CASSRTWEVSYEQYF.

The chain carries TRBV5-1 and TRBJ1-5, with D tentatively TRBD1 (5 bases). Looked up from germline, CDR1 is SGHRS and CDR2 is YFSETQ. The CDR3 contains 15 residues. Trimming shortened V by 2 bases and J by 8 bases, and 17 bases separated the two germline ends. CDR3 nucleotides: TGCGCCAGCAGCTTCTTGGGAGCACGGGGGGAGCCCCAGCATTTT. Translation: CASSFLGARGEPQHF.

The chain recombines TRBV5-1 with TRBJ2-2; 8 positions agree with TRBD2. The CDR3 totals 16 residues. V was clipped by 4 bases and J by 7 bases; unmatched bases: 12. Germline assignment: CDR1 SGHRS and CDR2 YFSETQ. This chain's CDR3 is CASSTSAGAVGGELFF. In nucleotides, the CDR3 is TGCGCCAGCAGCACCTCAGCGGGAGCGGTAGGCGGGGAGCTGTTTTTT.

The V call is TRBV11-2, the J call TRBJ2-7, with D possibly TRBD1 on 6 matching bases. V lost 5 bases, J lost 4 bases, and 15 bases lay in between. The CDR3 sequence is 14 residues long. CDR1 and CDR2 (germline): SGHAT, FQNNGV. The CDR3 DNA reads TGTGCCAGCAGCCTCCTTGGGGGCAGTTACGAGCAGTACTTC. It is translated as CASSLLGGSYEQYF.

V usage is TRBV5-1 and J usage is TRBJ1-1; 12 bases line up with TRBD1. V shed 3 bases, J shed 3 bases, and the junction held 15 bases outside the gene matches. This CDR3 has 19 residues. The germline V gene encodes CDR1 SGHRS and CDR2 YFSETQ. The CDR3 here is CASSWSPGQGAVLDTEAFF. DNA of the CDR3: TGCGCCAGCAGCTGGTCTCCGGGACAGGGGGCGGTTTTGGACACTGAAGCTTTCTTT. Combining the CDR3 with reference TRBV5-1 and TRBJ1-1 gives the whole variable domain KAGVTQTPRYLIKTRGQQVTLSCSPISGHRSVSWYQQTPGQGLQFLFEYFSETQRNKGNFPGRFSGRQFSNSRSEMNVSTLELGDSALYLCASSWSPGQGAVLDTEAFFGQGTRLTVV.

This clone was seen a single time. This CDR3 is CASSLRAGMNTEAFF. CDR3 nucleotide sequence: TGTGCCAGCAGTTTAAGGGCAGGGATGAACACTGAAGCTTTCTTT. The gene calls are TRBV27 and TRBJ1-1; D is perhaps TRBD1 (5 bases). Germline V gene lookup returns CDR1 MNHEY and CDR2 SMNVEV (reference sequence). The CDR3 spans 15 residues. The germline V and J ends were trimmed by 2 bases and 0 bases, with 10 bases remaining between them.

The chain has TRBV6-5 and TRBJ2-7, with D maybe TRBD1 (6 bases). This CDR3 has 13 amino acids. The V and J ends lost 8 bases and 2 bases respectively, with 13 bases between them. Germline V gene sequence: CDR1 MNHEY, CDR2 SVGAGI. CDR3: CASGRQDAYEQYF. The CDR3 DNA sequence: TGTGCCAGCGGTAGACAGGATGCCTACGAGCAGTACTTC.

The genes are TRBV30 and TRBJ2-3; TRBD1 matches at 8 bases. The CDR3 is 14 residues long. Germline CDR1 is GTSNPN and CDR2 is SVGIG (reference sequence). The trim removed 3 bases at V and 1 base at J, leaving 3 bases unmatched. CDR3 DNA: TGTGCCTGGAGCGAGGGACAGGGCACAGATACGCAGTATTTT. Encoded protein: CAWSEGQGTDTQYF.

This clone was found once. The chain joins TRBV9 to TRBJ2-1; D call uncertain. The germline V gene has CDR1 SGDLS and CDR2 YYNGEE. CDR3 length equals 17 residues. The germline V and J ends were trimmed by 4 bases and 0 bases, with 17 bases remaining between them. The CDR3 here is CASSPNTPRSSYNEQFF. CDR3 nucleotides: TGTGCCAGCAGCCCCAACACCCCCAGGTCCTCCTACAATGAGCAGTTCTTC.

This clone was found once. The chain carries TRBV6-6 and TRBJ2-1, with 8 bases lining up with TRBD2. The J segment lost 0 bases and the V segment lost 5 bases, leaving 15 bases of the junction unmatched. The germline V gene has CDR1 MNHNY and CDR2 SVGAGI (reference sequence). The CDR3 consists of 19 residues. CDR3 coding DNA: TGTGCCAGCAGTCTAGCGGCGGGAGGCGGCCGAAGCTCCTACAATGAGCAGTTCTTC. This codes for CASSLAAGGGRSSYNEQFF.

This chain links TRBV10-3 with TRBJ1-1, with TRBD1 as a possible D gene (5 bases). The germline V and J ends were trimmed by 6 bases and 0 bases, with 17 bases remaining between them. The CDR3 spans 16 residues. The germline CDR1 and CDR2 sequences are ENHRY and SYGVKD. CDR3 nucleotide sequence: TGTGCCATCAGCCCCACGGGGGAGGGCCTGAACACTGAAGCTTTCTTT. It yields the protein CAISPTGEGLNTEAFF.

This rearrangement joins TRBV7-2 to TRBJ2-5; 10 bases align to TRBD2. The CDR3 length is 16 residues. V dropped 5 bases and J dropped 5; count of bases not matched to a gene: 11. Germline CDR1 reads SGHTA; CDR2 reads FQGNSA. This chain's CDR3 is CASSPSLAGTQETQYF. The CDR3 region has the DNA TGTGCCAGCAGCCCGTCACTAGCGGGAACTCAGGAGACCCAGTACTTC.

The chain recombines TRBV11-1 with TRBJ1-4, with a weak D call TRBD1 (6 bases). The CDR3 loop spans 16 amino acids. V gave up 1 base and J gave up 5 bases, with 14 bases separating them. From germline, CDR1 is SGHAT and CDR2 FQDESV (reference sequence). The CDR3 is CASSLGWDTFNEKLFF. DNA for the CDR3: TGTGCCAGCAGCTTAGGGTGGGACACCTTCAATGAAAAACTGTTTTTT.

The chain links TRBV4-2 to TRBJ2-3, with D tentatively TRBD2 (6 bases). This CDR3 has 16 amino acids. Germline CDR1 reads LGHNA; CDR2 reads YNFKEQ. V shed 4 bases and J shed 5 bases, with 19 bases lying between them. In nucleotides, the CDR3 is TGTGCCAGCAGCCGAAGTAGCGGCCTAACCCAAGATACGCAGTATTTT. Translating it yields CASSRSSGLTQDTQYF.

V gene TRBV10-3 combines with J gene TRBJ2-7; 10 bases agree with TRBD2. J gave up 4 bases and V 2 bases, and 2 bases lay outside the gene matches. Germline-derived CDR1 and CDR2 are ENHRY and SYGVKD. CDR3 length: 14 residues. DNA for the CDR3: TGTGCCATCAGTGAGATTAGCGGGAGGTACGAGCAGTACTTC. Its protein product is CAISEISGRYEQYF.